Listed here are 16 T cell receptor beta chains from one sample, sequenced in a study of blood T cell repertoires in COVID-19. Sequencing was performed with immunoSEQ multiplex PCR; in TCRdb, only in-frame clones are kept and a portion is missing. The sample carries about 200,000 clones, about nine tenths recorded once. Sequenced: peripheral blood. These receptors originate from a man aged 18 to 29 with active or convalescent COVID-19.

In nucleotides, the CDR3 is TGTGCCAGCAGCAAACTAGCGTCCCCAACGAATGAGCAGTTCTTC. This gives the protein CASSKLASPTNEQFF. The chain joins TRBV7-9 to TRBJ2-1, with 7 positions matching TRBD2. The J segment lost 7 bases and the V segment lost 5 bases, leaving 11 bases of the junction unmatched. The CDR3 is made up of 15 amino acids. Germline assignment: CDR1 SEHNR and CDR2 FQNEAQ (reference sequence).

The chain employs TRBV30 and TRBJ1-2; D is ambiguous. Germline assignment: CDR1 GTSNPN and CDR2 SVGIG (reference sequence). The CDR3 has 13 amino acids. Between the trimmed V and J ends, which lost 3 bases and 2 bases, there was a span of 10 bases. CDR3 DNA: TGTGCCTGGAGCGCTCTCGGGAACTATGGCTACACCTTC. It encodes CAWSALGNYGYTF.

This clone was counted only a few times. J is TRBJ2-5 and V is TRBV5-5; D may be TRBD1 (6 bases). Germline lookup yields CDR1 SGHKS and CDR2 YYEKEE (reference sequence). The CDR3 runs to 14 residues. The V end was cut by 1 base, the J end by 2 bases, with 9 bases between. This CDR3 is CASSLWDTQETQYF. CDR3 nucleotides: TGTGCCAGCAGCTTGTGGGACACACAAGAGACCCAGTACTTC.

This chain links TRBV4-1 with TRBJ2-3, with a tentative D call TRBD1 (6 bases). CDR1 is MGHRA, CDR2 YSYEKL, per germline. This CDR3 has 16 residues. Trimming left V 0 bases short and J 1 base short, with 11 bases between. As DNA, the CDR3 is TGCGCCAGCAGCCAAGATGCGCCAGGGGGCACAGATACGCAGTATTTT. This encodes CASSQDAPGGTDTQYF.

This clone was seen only a few times. The chain recombines TRBV29-1 with TRBJ2-1; the match to TRBD2 covers 8 bases. The CDR3 consists of 13 residues. Germline lookup yields CDR1 SQVTM and CDR2 ANQGSEA. With 4 bases clipped from V and 9 bases from J, the junction kept 8 bases outside the gene matches. The CDR3 spells CSVVRTSISEQFF. The CDR3 DNA reads TGCAGCGTTGTCCGGACTAGCATTAGTGAGCAGTTCTTC.

The rearrangement joins TRBV6-2 or TRBV6-3 to TRBJ2-1, with 10 bases that match TRBD2. The CDR3 has 15 residues. Germline V gene sequence: CDR1 MNHEY, CDR2 SVGEGT. Trimming took 6 bases from V and 10 from J; bases not matched to a gene: 12. The CDR3 region has the DNA TGTGCCAGCAGCCAGTTGGGGCTAGCGGGAGCGGAGCAGTTCTTC. Protein sequence: CASSQLGLAGAEQFF.

This clone was found a few times. The rearrangement links TRBV29-1 to TRBJ2-1, with 7 bases that match TRBD1. CDR3 length equals 17 residues. Germline CDR1 is SQVTM and CDR2 is ANQGSEA. V trimming: 4 bases; J trimming: 3 bases; junction bases outside the gene matches: 15. The CDR3 region has the DNA TGCAGCGTTGCGGCGACAGGGTATCCTTTAGTCTACAATGAGCAGTTCTTC. Encoded protein: CSVAATGYPLVYNEQFF.

V usage is TRBV10-3 and J usage is TRBJ2-1; 11 bases match TRBD2. Germline V CDR1 and CDR2: ENHRY, SYGVKD. After removal of 2 bases from V and 0 bases from J, the junction contained 6 bases not matched to a gene. This CDR3 has 18 amino acids. The CDR3 nucleotides read TGTGCCATCAGTGAGGGACTAGCGGGCGGAACCTCCTACAATGAGCAGTTCTTC. The encoded protein is CAISEGLAGGTSYNEQFF.

The chain combines TRBV29-1 with TRBJ2-1, with 11 bases lining up with TRBD2. The V gene's germline CDR1 is SQVTM and CDR2 ANQGSEA. The CDR3 consists of 15 residues. V trimming: 2 bases; J trimming: 5 bases; junction bases outside the gene matches: 5. As DNA, the CDR3 is TGCAGCGTTGAATCCGTGGGACTAGCGGACAATGAGCAGTTCTTC. Protein: CSVESVGLADNEQFF.

V and J are TRBV25-1 and TRBJ2-1; 10 bases map to TRBD1. The germline V gene encodes CDR1 MGHDK and CDR2 SYGVNS. CDR3 length equals 13 residues. V lost 10 bases to trimming and J lost 6 bases; unmatched junction nucleotides: 6. For the CDR3, the DNA is TGTGCCACGCGACAGGGGGCGCTCAATGAGCAGTTCTTC. As protein: CATRQGALNEQFF.

This clone was observed a few times. The chain recombines TRBV2 with TRBJ2-7, with 7 bases identical to TRBD1. V lost 9 bases, J lost 4 bases, and 12 bases stayed unmatched. The CDR3 has 14 residues. Germline CDR1 SNHLY, CDR2 FYNNEI. The CDR3: CASQEQGSWYEQYF. CDR3 nucleotide sequence: TGTGCCAGTCAGGAACAGGGGTCATGGTACGAGCAGTACTTC.

The V and J genes are TRBV14 and TRBJ1-6; D is uncertain. Germline values: CDR1 SGHDN, CDR2 FVKESK. Trimming cost V 1 base and J 10 bases, with 8 bases left between them. The CDR3 is made up of 13 amino acids. CDR3 amino acids: CASSQVKLSPLHF. The CDR3 coding sequence is TGTGCCAGCAGCCAAGTTAAACTCTCACCCCTCCACTTT.

V is TRBV20-1 and J is TRBJ2-3; a possible D gene is TRBD1 (8 bases). This CDR3 region has 15 residues. Germline CDR1 reads DFQATT; CDR2 reads SNEGSKA (reference sequence). Trimming stripped 3 bases from V and 0 bases from J, with 13 bases between. CDR3 sequence: CSASNRGGSTDTQYF. CDR3 bases: TGCAGTGCTAGTAACAGGGGGGGTAGCACAGATACGCAGTATTTT.

The rearrangement joins TRBV12-5 to TRBJ2-3; D is possibly TRBD1 (5 bases). The V and J ends lost 0 bases and 4 bases respectively, with 14 bases between them. The CDR3 is 16 amino acids. Germline assignment: CDR1 LGHNT and CDR2 FRNRAP. Here the CDR3 reads CASGLVLAGIPDTQYF. The CDR3 nucleotides read TGTGCTAGTGGTTTGGTACTGGCAGGGATCCCAGATACGCAGTATTTT.

The chain carries TRBV7-6 and TRBJ2-1; 7 bases line up with TRBD2. J lost 4 bases, V lost 1 base, and 7 bases had no gene match. Germline assignment: CDR1 SGHVS and CDR2 FNYEAQ. The length of the CDR3 is 16 residues. CDR3 sequence reads: CASSLDSAGVYNEQFF. DNA for the CDR3: TGTGCCAGCAGCTTAGATAGCGCGGGAGTTTACAATGAGCAGTTCTTC.

The chain is built from TRBV6-5 and TRBJ1-2; 7 bases match TRBD1. Germline CDR1 reads MNHEY; CDR2 reads SVGAGI. The J segment lost 7 bases and the V segment lost 11 bases, leaving 16 bases of the junction unmatched. The CDR3 contains 14 residues. Here the CDR3 DNA reads TGTGCCGCCACCCCCGAGGGGGCACGGGGTGGCTACACCTTC. Translation gives CAATPEGARGGYTF.